The sequence of this T cell receptor (beta chain) was determined in a study of tumor-infiltrating lymphocytes in primary liver carcinoma. The overall study: Male and female patients aged 30 to 69 years made up the cohort. Regardless of tissue type, samples showed similar yields of roughly 3.65 to 8 million productive TCRbeta reads. Study-level results: Tumor tissue displayed a significantly greater top-250-clone fraction than blood (p = 0.039).

Germline DNA was also extracted, and blood RNA was taken from unsorted whole blood. Those patients suffered from chronic HBV infection and were treatment-naive. The CDR3 spans 14 residues. The V and J ends lost 0 bases and 9 bases, in that order; junction bases with no gene match: 6. Germline V gene lookup returns CDR1 SGHDT and CDR2 YYEEEE. As concerns this clonotype: Its antigen is not identified.

From around 500 ng of total RNA, TCR beta-specific cDNA was reverse-transcribed using a constant-region primer. Slightly modified ARM-PCR, run as three nested multiplex PCR rounds, produced the TCR beta libraries. Primers for the first two PCR rounds were TRBV1-TRBV30 forward primers and a C-beta reverse primer (approximately 9 cycles per round). TCRdb reanalysed the multiplex PCR reads using MiXCR and keeps one entry per CDR3 protein. The table has about 300,000 distinct CDR3 sequences, 55% to 65% seen once. Source material: peripheral blood. The J gene is TRBJ2-1, the V gene TRBV5-6; 7 bases map to TRBD2. This sequence was found in a man between 40 and 49 years old with primary liver carcinoma and hepatitis B virus infection. This chain's CDR3 is CASSLDPSGGEQFF. The CDR3 coding sequence is TGTGCCAGCAGCTTGGACCCCTCGGGAGGTGAGCAGTTCTTC. Combining the CDR3 with reference TRBV5-6 and TRBJ2-1 gives the whole variable domain DAGVTQSPTHLIKTRGQQVTLRCSPKSGHDTVSWYQQALGQGPQFIFQYYEEEERQRGNFPDRFSGHQFPNYSSELNVNALLLGDSALYLCASSLDPSGGEQFFGPGTRLTVL.